This passage covers 8 T cell receptor beta chains from one sample sequenced in a study of monozygotic twins with inflammatory bowel disease. TCRdb re-analyzed the 5' RACE reads; it lists each CDR3 protein once, without DNA. This table holds about 440,000 distinct CDR3 sequences. The sample comprised blood. The receptors shown here come from a human donor with ulcerative colitis or Crohn's disease, or a healthy co-twin of an affected twin (not recorded which).

The gene calls are TRBV11-2 and TRBJ2-5; as DNA is missing, the TRBD1 call by TCRdb cannot be tested. This CDR3 has 15 residues. Germline values: CDR1 SGHAT, CDR2 FQNNGV. The chain's CDR3 is CASSLAKGKQETQYF.

The rearrangement links TRBV29-1 to TRBJ2-1. This CDR3 spans 11 amino acids. Germline CDR1 reads SQVTM; CDR2 reads ANQGSEA. This chain's CDR3 is CSVGLLGEQFF.

The CDR3 sequence: CASSSTKGPGANVLTF. The chain carries TRBV12-3 or TRBV12-4 and TRBJ2-6. This CDR3 spans 16 amino acids.

The chain links TRBV6-1 to TRBJ2-6. This CDR3 has 14 amino acids. Germline V gene data show CDR1 as MNHNS and CDR2 as SASEGT. Here the CDR3 reads CASTRGKGANVLTF.

The CDR3 loop is CASSSIQGLEGYTF. This rearrangement joins TRBV6-1 to TRBJ1-2; TCRdb's D call, TRBD1, is unchecked because there is no DNA. The CDR3 has 14 residues. Germline assignment: CDR1 MNHNS and CDR2 SASEGT.

The chain recombines TRBV12-3 or TRBV12-4 with TRBJ2-3. The CDR3 runs to 13 residues. CDR3 region: CASRRLASDTQYF.

The chain links TRBV23-1 to TRBJ2-1; the TCRdb D gene call, TRBD1, has no DNA to confirm it. TRBV23-1 is placed among ORFs of uncertain function. This CDR3 region has 15 residues. The CDR3 loop is CASRPGTLRPNEQFF.

The chain joins TRBV12-3 or TRBV12-4 to TRBJ1-1; TCRdb picks TRBD1, but there is no DNA to check that call. This CDR3 has 16 amino acids. The CDR3 region is CASSLAGGKGNTEAFF.